The entry below gives a single T cell receptor beta chain sequence along with its context. Though nominally healthy at sampling, donors likely had unrecorded immune exposures. This sample is drawn from a study of cytomegalovirus exposure and HLA in healthy donors. The primer mix had 60 Vbeta and 13 Jbeta primers. Some clones are missing from TCRdb's copy, which holds only in-frame ones; the method was immunoSEQ multiplex PCR. The sample shows 95,000 to 110,000 clones, about 71% of them seen only once. This CDR3 has 14 amino acids. V was shortened by 6 bases and J by 1 base, with 11 bases between the two germline ends. Germline CDR1 reads MNHEY; CDR2 reads SMNVEV (reference sequence).

This rearrangement joins TRBV27 to TRBJ2-3, with D uncertain. The sequence was obtained from a woman in her forties or fifties in good health and CMV-seronegative. Sequencing was done on a sample of PBMCs. The CDR3 region is CASRAAVRTDTQYF. In DNA form, the CDR3 reads TGTGCCAGCAGGGCGGCAGTTCGCACAGATACGCAGTATTTT.